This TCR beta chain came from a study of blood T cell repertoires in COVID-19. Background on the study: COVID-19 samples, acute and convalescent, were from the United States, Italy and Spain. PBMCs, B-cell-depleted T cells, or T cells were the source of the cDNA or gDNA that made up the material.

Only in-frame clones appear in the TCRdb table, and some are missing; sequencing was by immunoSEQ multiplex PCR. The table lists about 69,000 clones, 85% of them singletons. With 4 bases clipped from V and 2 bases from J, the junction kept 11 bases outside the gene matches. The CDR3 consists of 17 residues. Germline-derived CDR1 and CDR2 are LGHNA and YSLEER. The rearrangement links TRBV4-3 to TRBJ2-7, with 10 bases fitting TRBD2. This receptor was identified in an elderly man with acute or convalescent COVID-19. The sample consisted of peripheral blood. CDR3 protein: CASSRGTSAHAPYEQYF. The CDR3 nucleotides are TGCGCCAGCAGCCGGGGGACTAGCGCACATGCCCCCTACGAGCAGTACTTC.